The source of this TCR beta chain is a study of OX40 agonist ivuxolimab in advanced cancers. For context, the study as a whole: Ivuxolimab was a fully human IgG2 agonistic monoclonal antibody targeting the costimulatory receptor OX40 (CD134). Intravenous ivuxolimab was administered to patients every 2 weeks at six dose levels: 0.01, 0.1, 0.3, 1.5, 3 and 10 mg/kg. Of the approximately 54 dose-escalation patients, hepatocellular carcinoma was present in around 20, melanoma in around 15, renal cell carcinoma in 9 and head and neck cancer in 9. The dose-escalation cohort was 80% to 90% male with a mean age of approximately 60 years, ranging from roughly 20 to 85. Patients were allowed to have had prior anti-PD-1, anti-PD-L1 or anti-CTLA-4 therapy, and around two fifths of the dose-escalation patients had been treated with checkpoint inhibitors. Partial responses occurred in three dose-escalation patients, of whom one had hepatocellular carcinoma and two had cutaneous melanoma. Peripheral TCRbeta sequencing was intended to test whether TCR sequence diversity was altered and clonal T-cell expansion was caused by ivuxolimab. The paper covers the monotherapy dose-escalation part of the phase I ivuxolimab trial, which included N ≈ 50 patients.

For this clone: Its binding antigen is unknown. Base qualities are not at hand, and no much larger clone is one base apart.

Cut back by 2 bases and 1 base, the V and J ends lie 9 bases apart. The germline V gene (reference sequence) provides CDR1 SGHNT and CDR2 YYREEE. Spanning cysteine to phenylalanine, the CDR3 consists of 14 amino acids. Only the CDR3 DNA stays, 42 bases, in frame from base 1. What the research found in general, with its limitations: Low levels of normalized T-cell clonal expansion were also seen in some patients who did not respond. At doses of 0.1 to 3.0 mg/kg, clonal expansion of both CD4+ and CD8+ blood T cells was observed from baseline to week 6. On average, CD8+ T cells showed more expanded clones than CD4+ T cells after ivuxolimab. In the 0.1-3.0 mg/kg groups, partial responders were among the patients with the lowest normalized peripheral clonal expansion, particularly in CD8+ T cells. The antigen specificity of the clonally expanded peripheral T cells was not determined.

Genomic DNA was extracted from sorted cells for sequencing of the TCRbeta CDR3 region. The immunoSEQ Assay was used for sequencing of TCRbeta CDR3 regions. Drawn from immuneACCESS, this table holds only the in-frame rearrangements with V and J called that TCRdb kept. Clones are partly lost; checked studies trace under half to an unresolved V gene and leave the rest unexplained. For this sample there are roughly 6,700 clones; 69% appear just once. Of the sample, roughly 18% falls within the top ten clones. Patients with a history of autoimmune disease or receiving systemic immunosuppression were excluded from the trial. In every dose cohort, peripheral blood was drawn for TCR sequencing at baseline, cycle 4 day 1, and cycle 7 day 1. The samples were taken from a phase I, first-in-human, multicenter, open-label dose-escalation trial of ivuxolimab. The trial enrolled adults with locally advanced or metastatic head and neck squamous cell, hepatocellular, melanoma or renal cell carcinoma. Before TCR sequencing, CD4+ T cells and CD8+ T cells were sorted from peripheral blood as separate populations.

The input for sequencing was CD4+ or CD8+ T cells sorted from blood, taken in a trial of the OX40 agonist ivuxolimab. This receptor was taken from an adult with an advanced solid tumor such as melanoma, head and neck, liver or kidney cancer. The chain uses TRBV5-4 and TRBJ1-1, with the D gene not confidently named. The CDR3 corresponds to CASSFAPRNTEAFF. The nucleotides read TGTGCCAGCAGCTTCGCCCCACGGAACACTGAAGCTTTCTTT.